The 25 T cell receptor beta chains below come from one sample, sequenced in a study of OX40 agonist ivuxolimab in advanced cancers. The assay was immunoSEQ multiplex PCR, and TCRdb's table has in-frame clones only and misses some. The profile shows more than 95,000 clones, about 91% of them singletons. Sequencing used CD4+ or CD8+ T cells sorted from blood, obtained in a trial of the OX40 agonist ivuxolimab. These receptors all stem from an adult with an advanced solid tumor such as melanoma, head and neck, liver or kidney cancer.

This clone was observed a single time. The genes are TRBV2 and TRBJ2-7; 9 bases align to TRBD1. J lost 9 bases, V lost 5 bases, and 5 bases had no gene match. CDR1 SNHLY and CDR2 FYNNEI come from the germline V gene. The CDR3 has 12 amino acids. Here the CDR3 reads CASSLDRGSQYF. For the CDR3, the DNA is TGTGCCAGCAGTCTCGACAGGGGGTCGCAGTACTTC.

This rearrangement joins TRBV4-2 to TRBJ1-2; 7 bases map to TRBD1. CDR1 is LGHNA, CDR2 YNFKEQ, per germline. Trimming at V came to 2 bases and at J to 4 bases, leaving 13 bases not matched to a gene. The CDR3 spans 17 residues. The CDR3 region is CASSQKGVGGAGYGYTF. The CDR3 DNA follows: TGTGCCAGCAGCCAAAAAGGGGTAGGGGGCGCGGGCTATGGCTACACCTTC.

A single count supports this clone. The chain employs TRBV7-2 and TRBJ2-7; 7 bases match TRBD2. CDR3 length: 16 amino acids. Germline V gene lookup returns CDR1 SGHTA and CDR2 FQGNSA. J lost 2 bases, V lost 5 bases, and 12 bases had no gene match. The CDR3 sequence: CASSRTTLAIAYEQYF. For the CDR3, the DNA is TGTGCCAGCAGCCGTACGACACTAGCGATTGCCTACGAGCAGTACTTC.

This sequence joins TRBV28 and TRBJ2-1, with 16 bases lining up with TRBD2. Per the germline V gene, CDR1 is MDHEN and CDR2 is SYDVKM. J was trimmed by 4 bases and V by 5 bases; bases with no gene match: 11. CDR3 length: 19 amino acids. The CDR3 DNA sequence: TGTGCCAGCAGTGGAACGGGACTAGCGGGAGGGGAGCGTTACAATGAGCAGTTCTTC. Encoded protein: CASSGTGLAGGERYNEQFF.

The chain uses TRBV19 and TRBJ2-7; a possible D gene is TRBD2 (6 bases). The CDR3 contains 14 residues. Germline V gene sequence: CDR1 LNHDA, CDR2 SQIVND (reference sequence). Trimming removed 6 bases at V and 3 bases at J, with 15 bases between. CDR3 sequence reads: CASSPAGTHYEQYF. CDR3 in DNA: TGTGCCAGTAGCCCGGCGGGGACTCACTACGAGCAGTACTTC.

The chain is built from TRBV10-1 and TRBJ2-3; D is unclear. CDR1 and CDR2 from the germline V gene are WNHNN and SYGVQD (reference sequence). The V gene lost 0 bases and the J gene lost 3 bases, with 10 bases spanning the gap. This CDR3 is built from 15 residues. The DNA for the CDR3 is TGCGCCAGCAGTGAGTCTATGGGTAATACAGATACGCAGTATTTT. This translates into CASSESMGNTDTQYF.

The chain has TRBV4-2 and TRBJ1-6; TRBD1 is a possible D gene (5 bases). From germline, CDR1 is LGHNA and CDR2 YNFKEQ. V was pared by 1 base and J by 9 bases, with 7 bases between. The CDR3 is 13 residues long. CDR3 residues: CASSQAGFSPLHF. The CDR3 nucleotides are TGTGCCAGCAGCCAAGCAGGGTTTTCACCCCTCCACTTT.

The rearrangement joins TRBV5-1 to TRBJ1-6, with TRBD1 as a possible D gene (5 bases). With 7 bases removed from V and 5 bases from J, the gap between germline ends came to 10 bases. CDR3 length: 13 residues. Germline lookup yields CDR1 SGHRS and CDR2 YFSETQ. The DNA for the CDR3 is TGCGCCAGCGCTCGACAGAATAATTCACCCCTCCACTTT. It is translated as CASARQNNSPLHF.

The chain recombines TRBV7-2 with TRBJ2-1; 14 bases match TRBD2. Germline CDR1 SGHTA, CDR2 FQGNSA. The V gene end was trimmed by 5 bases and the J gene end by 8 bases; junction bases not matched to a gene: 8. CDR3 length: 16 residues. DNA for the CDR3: TGTGCCAGCAGCCCCCCGGGACTAGCGGGAGAGCATGAGCAGTTCTTC. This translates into CASSPPGLAGEHEQFF.

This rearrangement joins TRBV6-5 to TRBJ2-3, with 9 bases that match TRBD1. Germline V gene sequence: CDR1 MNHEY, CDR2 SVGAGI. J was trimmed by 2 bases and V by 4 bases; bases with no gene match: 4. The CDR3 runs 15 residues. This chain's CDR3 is CASSSTGGYTDTQYF. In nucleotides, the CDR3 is TGTGCCAGCAGTTCGACAGGGGGATACACAGATACGCAGTATTTT.

This chain's CDR3 is CASSLELVSYNEQFF. In DNA, the CDR3 is TGTGCCAGCAGCTTAGAACTAGTCTCCTACAATGAGCAGTTCTTC. The rearrangement links TRBV7-9 to TRBJ2-1; a weak D match, TRBD2 (5 bases). Per the germline V gene, CDR1 is SEHNR and CDR2 is FQNEAQ (reference sequence). V shed 1 base and J shed 0 bases, with 7 bases lying between them. This CDR3 has 15 amino acids.

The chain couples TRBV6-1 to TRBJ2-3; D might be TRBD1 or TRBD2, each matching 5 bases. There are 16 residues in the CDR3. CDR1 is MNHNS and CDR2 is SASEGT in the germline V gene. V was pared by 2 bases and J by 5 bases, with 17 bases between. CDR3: CASSEFRDPLGDTQYF. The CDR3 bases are TGTGCCAGCAGTGAATTCAGGGACCCCCTAGGAGATACGCAGTATTTT.

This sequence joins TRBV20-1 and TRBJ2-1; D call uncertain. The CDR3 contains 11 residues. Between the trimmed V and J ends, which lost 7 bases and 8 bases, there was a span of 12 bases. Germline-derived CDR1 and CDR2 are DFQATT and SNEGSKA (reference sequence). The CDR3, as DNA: TGCAGTGTCTCCGATGGGGATGAGCAGTTCTTC. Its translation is CSVSDGDEQFF.

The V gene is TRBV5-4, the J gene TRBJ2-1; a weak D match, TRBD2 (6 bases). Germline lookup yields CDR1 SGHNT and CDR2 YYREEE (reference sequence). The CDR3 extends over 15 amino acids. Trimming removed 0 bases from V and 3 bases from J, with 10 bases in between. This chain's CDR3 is CASSLETRIYNEQFF. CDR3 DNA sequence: TGTGCCAGCAGCTTGGAGACTAGAATCTACAATGAGCAGTTCTTC. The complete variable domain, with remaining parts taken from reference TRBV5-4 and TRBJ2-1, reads ETGVTQSPTHLIKTRGQQVTLRCSSQSGHNTVSWYQQALGQGPQFIFQYYREEENGRGNFPPRFSGLQFPNYSSELNVNALELDDSALYLCASSLETRIYNEQFFGPGTRLTVL.

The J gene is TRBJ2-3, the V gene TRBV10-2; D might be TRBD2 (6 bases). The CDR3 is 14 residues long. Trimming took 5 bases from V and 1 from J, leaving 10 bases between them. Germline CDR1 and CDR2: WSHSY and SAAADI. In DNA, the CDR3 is TGCGCCAGCAGTCCGGGACTCGGCACAGATACGCAGTATTTT. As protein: CASSPGLGTDTQYF.

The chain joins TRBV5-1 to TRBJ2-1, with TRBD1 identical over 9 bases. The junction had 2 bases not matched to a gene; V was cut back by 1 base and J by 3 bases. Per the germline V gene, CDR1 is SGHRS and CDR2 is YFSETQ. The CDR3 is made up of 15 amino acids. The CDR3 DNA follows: TGCGCCAGCAGCTTGCGGACAGGGGTCTACAATGAGCAGTTCTTC. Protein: CASSLRTGVYNEQFF. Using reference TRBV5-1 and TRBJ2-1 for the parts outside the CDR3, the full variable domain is KAGVTQTPRYLIKTRGQQVTLSCSPISGHRSVSWYQQTPGQGLQFLFEYFSETQRNKGNFPGRFSGRQFSNSRSEMNVSTLELGDSALYLCASSLRTGVYNEQFFGPGTRLTVL.

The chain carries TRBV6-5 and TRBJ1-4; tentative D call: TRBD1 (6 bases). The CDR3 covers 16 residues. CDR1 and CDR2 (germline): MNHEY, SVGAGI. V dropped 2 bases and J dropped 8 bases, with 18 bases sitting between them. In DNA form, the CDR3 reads TGTGCCAGCAGTTACGGAATGGGGGGGGGCAAGGAAAAACTGTTTTTT. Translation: CASSYGMGGGKEKLFF.

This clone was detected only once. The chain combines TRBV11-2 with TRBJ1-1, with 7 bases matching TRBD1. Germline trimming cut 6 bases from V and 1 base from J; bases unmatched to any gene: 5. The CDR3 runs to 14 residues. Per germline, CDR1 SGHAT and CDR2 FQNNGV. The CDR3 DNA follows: TGTGCCAGCAGTCCGGGACAGCAGAACACTGAAGCTTTCTTT. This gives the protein CASSPGQQNTEAFF.

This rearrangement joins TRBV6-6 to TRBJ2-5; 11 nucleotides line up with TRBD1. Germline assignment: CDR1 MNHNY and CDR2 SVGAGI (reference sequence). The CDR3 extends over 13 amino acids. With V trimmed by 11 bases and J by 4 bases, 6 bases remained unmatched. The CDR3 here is CAGRTGGAETQYF. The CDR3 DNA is TGTGCCGGGAGGACAGGGGGCGCAGAGACCCAGTACTTC.

The CDR3 here is CSVASGSYEQYF. The CDR3, as DNA: TGCAGCGTTGCTAGCGGCTCCTACGAGCAGTACTTC. The chain couples TRBV29-1 to TRBJ2-7; 7 bases are a match to TRBD2. Looked up from germline, CDR1 is SQVTM and CDR2 is ANQGSEA. This CDR3 has 12 amino acids. The J segment lost 0 bases and the V segment lost 4 bases, leaving 0 bases of the junction unmatched.

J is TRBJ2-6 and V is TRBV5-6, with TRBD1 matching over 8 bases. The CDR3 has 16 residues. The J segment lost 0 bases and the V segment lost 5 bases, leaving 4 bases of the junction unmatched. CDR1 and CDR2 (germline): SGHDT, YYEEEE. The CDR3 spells CASRPGGPSGANVLTF. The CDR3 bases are TGTGCCAGCAGACCAGGGGGCCCCTCTGGGGCCAACGTCCTGACTTTC.

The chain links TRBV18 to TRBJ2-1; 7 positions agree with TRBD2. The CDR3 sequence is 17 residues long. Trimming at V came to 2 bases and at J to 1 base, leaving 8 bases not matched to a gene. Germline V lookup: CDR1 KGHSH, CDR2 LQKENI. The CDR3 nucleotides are TGTGCCAGCTCACCAAGGGCTAGCGGCCTTTCCTACAATGAGCAGTTCTTC. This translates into CASSPRASGLSYNEQFF.

CDR3 in DNA: TGTGCCAGTAGTATAGATGTGGGGGTTCCCTCCCGCGAGCAGTACTTC. Amino acids: CASSIDVGVPSREQYF. The chain has TRBV19 and TRBJ2-7; D tentatively fits TRBD1 or TRBD2 (5 bases each). Per germline, CDR1 LNHDA and CDR2 SQIVND (reference sequence). The V end lost 0 bases, the J end lost 6 bases, and 18 bases lay between the germline ends. There are 16 residues in the CDR3.

The CDR3 nucleotides are TGTGCCAGCAGCTTATCCCAGGGACAGGGCGGATCCTACACCTTC. Amino acid sequence: CASSLSQGQGGSYTF. This chain links TRBV7-2 with TRBJ1-2; the match to TRBD1 covers 9 bases. The V segment lost 2 bases and the J segment 10 bases; nucleotides outside the gene matches: 11. CDR1 and CDR2 (germline): SGHTA, FQGNSA. The CDR3 runs 15 residues.

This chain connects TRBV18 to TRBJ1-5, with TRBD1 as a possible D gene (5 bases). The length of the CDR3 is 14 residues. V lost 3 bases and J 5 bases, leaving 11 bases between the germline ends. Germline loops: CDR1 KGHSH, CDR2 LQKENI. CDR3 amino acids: CASSPTTRDQPQHF. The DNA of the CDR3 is TGTGCCAGCTCACCGACGACCAGGGATCAGCCCCAGCATTTT.